The 20 T cell receptor beta chains presented below share a single source sample, sequenced in a study of glioma-infiltrating T cells after dendritic cell vaccination. Time point here: after dendritic cell vaccination, including at tumor progression/relapse. Assay used: immunoSEQ multiplex PCR; TCRdb lists only in-frame clones, some missing. Among roughly 60,000 clones listed, approximately 89% were seen once. Sequencing was performed on blood, taken after dendritic cell vaccination. The source of these receptors is a human donor with glioblastoma.

This clone turned up a few times. This chain uses TRBV7-2 with TRBJ1-1; D possibly corresponds to TRBD1 (6 bases). The CDR3 contains 15 residues. CDR1 and CDR2 (germline): SGHTA, FQGNSA. V was cut by 0 bases and J by 4 bases, with 12 bases left in between. The CDR3: CASSLAQGKGTEAFF. In nucleotides, the CDR3 is TGTGCCAGCAGCTTAGCGCAGGGGAAAGGCACTGAAGCTTTCTTT. Based on the CDR3 plus reference TRBV7-2 and TRBJ1-1, the full variable domain is GAGVSQSPSNKVTEKGKDVELRCDPISGHTALYWYRQSLGQGLEFLIYFQGNSAPDKSGLPSDRFSAERTGGSVSTLTIQRTQQEDSAVYLCASSLAQGKGTEAFFGQGTRLTVV.

The chain combines TRBV6-5 with TRBJ1-3; 10 bases fit TRBD1. Per the germline V gene, CDR1 is MNHEY and CDR2 is SVGAGI. The CDR3 is 15 amino acids. V dropped 8 bases and J dropped 8; count of bases not matched to a gene: 12. This CDR3 reads CASQPGQGGGDTIYF. As DNA, the CDR3 is TGTGCCAGCCAACCTGGACAGGGGGGGGGAGACACCATATATTTT.

This sequence joins TRBV4-2 and TRBJ1-5, with D uncertain. Trimming removed 3 bases from V and 8 bases from J, with 8 bases in between. Per germline, CDR1 LGHNA and CDR2 YNFKEQ. There are 12 residues in the CDR3. The CDR3 is CASSHQEEPQHF. The CDR3 bases are TGTGCCAGCAGCCATCAGGAGGAGCCCCAGCATTTT.

This clone was detected only a few times. The chain is built from TRBV19 and TRBJ2-7; maybe TRBD2 (7 bases). Germline V gene lookup returns CDR1 LNHDA and CDR2 SQIVND (reference sequence). With 1 base removed from V and 0 bases from J, the gap between germline ends came to 10 bases. The CDR3 has 15 amino acids. The CDR3 nucleotides are TGTGCCAGTAGTATAGGAGGGGGGGGCTCCTACGAGCAGTACTTC. Amino acids: CASSIGGGGSYEQYF.

The rearrangement joins TRBV4-1 to TRBJ2-7; 7 bases fit TRBD1. This CDR3 has 14 residues. Germline CDR1 is MGHRA and CDR2 is YSYEKL. The junction had 2 bases not matched to a gene; V was cut back by 1 base and J by 2 bases. The CDR3 loop is CASSQGGGPYEQYF. DNA for the CDR3: TGCGCCAGCAGCCAAGGAGGGGGCCCCTACGAGCAGTACTTC.

The chain joins TRBV11-2 to TRBJ1-1, with TRBD1 as a possible D gene (6 bases). The CDR3 has 15 residues. The germline CDR1 and CDR2 sequences are SGHAT and FQNNGV. Deletions cut 6 bases from V and 1 base from J, with 15 bases between. This CDR3 is CASRSMGRGNTEAFF. CDR3 nucleotide sequence: TGTGCCAGCAGGTCTATGGGCAGGGGGAACACTGAAGCTTTCTTT.

The gene calls are TRBV7-9 and TRBJ1-5, with 10 bases identical to TRBD1. CDR1 is SEHNR, CDR2 FQNEAQ, per germline (reference sequence). This CDR3 is built from 15 residues. V shed 5 bases and J 6 bases; nucleotides not matched to a gene: 7. The CDR3 spells CASSASTGGGQPQHF. The CDR3 DNA reads as TGTGCCAGCAGCGCATCGACAGGGGGCGGTCAGCCCCAGCATTTT.

The rearrangement links TRBV5-1 to TRBJ1-1, with D possibly being TRBD1 (5 bases). CDR1 SGHRS and CDR2 YFSETQ come from the germline V gene. Trimming took 1 base from V and 6 from J, leaving 7 bases between them. The CDR3 extends over 12 amino acids. CDR3 loop: CASSLSGAEAFF. The CDR3 coding sequence is TGCGCCAGCAGCTTGTCGGGGGCTGAAGCTTTCTTT.

The chain carries TRBV19 and TRBJ2-7, with D possibly matching TRBD2 (5 bases). Trimming shortened V by 5 bases and J by 0 bases, and 8 bases separated the two germline ends. The CDR3 has 13 amino acids. Germline V gene sequence: CDR1 LNHDA, CDR2 SQIVND (reference sequence). The CDR3 DNA follows: TGTGCCAGTAGTTCGAGGGACTCCTACGAGCAGTACTTC. This translates into CASSSRDSYEQYF.

V is TRBV29-1 and J is TRBJ2-7, with D possibly being TRBD1 (5 bases). Germline assignment: CDR1 SQVTM and CDR2 ANQGSEA. The CDR3 runs 13 residues. Trimming removed 7 bases at V and 6 bases at J, with 19 bases between. The CDR3 here is CSAEMARVGEQYF. CDR3 sequence (DNA): TGCAGCGCCGAGATGGCCAGGGTAGGCGAGCAGTACTTC.

The chain recombines TRBV30 with TRBJ1-5, with D possibly matching TRBD1 (5 bases). Between the trimmed V and J ends, which lost 1 base and 3 bases, there was a span of 7 bases. Germline V gene sequence: CDR1 GTSNPN, CDR2 SVGIG (reference sequence). This CDR3 has 13 residues. The DNA for the CDR3 is TGTGCCTGGAGTGAAGGGGCCAATCAGCCCCAGCATTTT. Encoded protein: CAWSEGANQPQHF.

There are a few counts of this clone. The J gene is TRBJ2-3, the V gene TRBV7-2, with 8 bases matching TRBD2. CDR3 length: 15 residues. The junction had 7 bases not matched to a gene; V was cut back by 2 bases and J by 6 bases. Germline V gene data show CDR1 as SGHTA and CDR2 as FQGNSA. The CDR3 reads CASSLSGTRKDTQYF. For the CDR3, the DNA is TGTGCCAGCAGCTTATCCGGGACTAGAAAGGATACGCAGTATTTT.

The rearrangement links TRBV6-5 to TRBJ1-3; no clear D gene. V was pared by 3 bases and J by 1 base, with 10 bases between. Germline-derived CDR1 and CDR2 are MNHEY and SVGAGI. This CDR3 contains 15 residues. The DNA for the CDR3 is TGTGCCAGCAGTTATCAGAGGCCATCTGGAAACACCATATATTTT. Encoded protein: CASSYQRPSGNTIYF.

The chain recombines TRBV6-5 with TRBJ1-6; 7 nucleotides align to TRBD1. The germline CDR1 and CDR2 sequences are MNHEY and SVGAGI. With V trimmed by 5 bases and J by 10 bases, 8 bases remained unmatched. This CDR3 region has 14 residues. CDR3 sequence: CASSHPGGNSPLHF. For the CDR3, the DNA is TGTGCCAGCAGTCACCCAGGGGGAAACTCACCCCTCCACTTT.

The V gene is TRBV19, the J gene TRBJ1-2; D is undetermined. The CDR3 spans 15 residues. Germline V gene sequence: CDR1 LNHDA, CDR2 SQIVND (reference sequence). The V end lost 3 bases, the J end lost 6 bases, and 17 bases lay between the germline ends. The chain's CDR3 is CASSMRRAGPHGYTF. The CDR3 DNA reads as TGTGCCAGTAGTATGAGGCGCGCGGGTCCCCATGGCTACACCTTC.

The chain couples TRBV6-4 to TRBJ2-1; weak D call: TRBD2 (6 bases). The CDR3 length is 18 residues. V gave up 0 bases and J gave up 2 bases, with 17 bases separating them. CDR1 and CDR2 (germline): MRHNA, SNTAGT. CDR3 region: CASSDSPGEVNPYNEQFF. The CDR3 DNA sequence: TGTGCCAGCAGTGACTCGCCCGGGGAGGTTAATCCCTACAATGAGCAGTTCTTC.

V is TRBV2 and J is TRBJ2-7; 7 positions match TRBD2. Trimming cost V 6 bases and J 2 bases; bases outside gene matches: 10. Germline values: CDR1 SNHLY, CDR2 FYNNEI. The CDR3 runs 15 residues. The CDR3 loop reads CASRVPERGPYEQYF. DNA for the CDR3: TGTGCCAGCAGAGTCCCGGAGCGGGGCCCCTACGAGCAGTACTTC.

The chain carries TRBV10-3 and TRBJ1-4; 7 bases agree with TRBD1. Looked up from germline, CDR1 is ENHRY and CDR2 is SYGVKD. J was trimmed by 8 bases and V by 8 bases; bases with no gene match: 11. The length of the CDR3 is 14 residues. In DNA, the CDR3 is TGTGCCATCGGAACCGGGACAGATCTAGAAAAACTGTTTTTT. Translated: CAIGTGTDLEKLFF.

The chain combines TRBV5-1 with TRBJ1-4, with D possibly being TRBD1 (5 bases). V lost 0 bases to trimming and J lost 5 bases, with 11 bases between them. CDR1 is SGHRS, CDR2 YFSETQ, per germline. The CDR3 is 15 residues long. The CDR3 DNA follows: TGCGCCAGCAGCTTGGGATCAAGACAGAATGAAAAACTGTTTTTT. This encodes CASSLGSRQNEKLFF.

This chain uses TRBV11-3 with TRBJ2-1, with D perhaps matching TRBD2 (6 bases). The length of the CDR3 is 15 residues. The V and J ends lost 3 bases and 4 bases respectively, with 13 bases between them. Germline V gene data show CDR1 as SGHNT and CDR2 as YENEEA. The CDR3 nucleotides read TGTGCCAGCAGCTTCCCAGCGGGCCGATACAATGAGCAGTTCTTC. It specifies CASSFPAGRYNEQFF.